A selection of T cell receptor beta chains follows, all from one sample in a study of blood T cell repertoires in COVID-19. Measured with immunoSEQ multiplex PCR; TCRdb has only the in-frame clones, and not every one. The data hold fewer than 350,000 clones, with approximately 92% observed a single time. Sequenced: peripheral blood. Source of these receptors: a woman aged 25 to 45 with COVID-19, enrolled during active disease. Each CDR3 is given with its conserved first and last residue. D genes are given only for firm matches. Size is stated for part of the rows, as once, few or many counts, or as a class when the clone is expanded.

J,size,V,D,DNA,CDR3
TRBJ1-2,NA,TRBV12-5,TRBD1,TGTGCTAGTGGTTTGTGGGGGACAGGCTATGGCTACACCTTC,CASGLWGTGYGYTF
TRBJ1-6,few,TRBV30,TRBD1,TGTGCCTGGAGAGTGACAGGGGATAATTCACCCCTCCACTTT,CAWRVTGDNSPLHF
TRBJ2-7,NA,TRBV11-2,TRBD2,TGTGCCAGCAGCCCGCCCCAGCGGGAGTGGTACGAGCAGTACTTC,CASSPPQREWYEQYF
TRBJ2-3,NA,TRBV5-1,NA,TGCGCCAGCAGCTTGGGAACTAGTTCAGATACGCAGTATTTT,CASSLGTSSDTQYF
TRBJ2-3,NA,TRBV2,TRBD2,TGTGCCAGCAAGAGCGGGAGGACAGATACGCAGTATTTT,CASKSGRTDTQYF
TRBJ2-7,once,TRBV19,TRBD2,TGTGCCAGTGGGGTAGCGGGAGTACCAGGGCAGTACTTC,CASGVAGVPGQYF
TRBJ1-2,NA,TRBV6-5,NA,TGTGCCAGCACCCCTCCCACAGGGCGGAACTATGGCTACACCTTC,CASTPPTGRNYGYTF
TRBJ1-3,few,TRBV6-5,NA,TGTGCCAGCGGGCCCCCGGGGGGTGCTGGAAACACCATATATTTT,CASGPPGGAGNTIYF
TRBJ2-1,NA,TRBV10-1,NA,TGCGCCAGCAGTTCAGGACTAATCTACAATGAGCAGTTCTTC,CASSSGLIYNEQFF
TRBJ2-7,NA,TRBV3-1/TRBV3-2,TRBD1,TGTGCCAGCAGCCACCTCAGACAGGGTGGAAAGTACGAGCAGTACTTC,CASSHLRQGGKYEQYF
TRBJ2-1,NA,TRBV6-5,TRBD2,TGTGCCAGCAGCCCCGGGACTAGTGGGACTAGGGAGCAGTTCTTC,CASSPGTSGTREQFF
TRBJ2-2,NA,TRBV5-4,NA,TGTGCCAGCAGCCCGAGTTCGGGACTCAACACCGGGGAGCTGTTTTTT,CASSPSSGLNTGELFF
TRBJ2-2,NA,TRBV19,TRBD2,TGTGCCAGTACGCTAGCGGGAGGTTTAGGCACCGGGGAGCTGTTTTTT,CASTLAGGLGTGELFF
TRBJ1-2,NA,TRBV6-5,TRBD1,TGTGCCAGCAGAGGGGACAGGGGGCGTCACTATGGCTACACCTTC,CASRGDRGRHYGYTF
TRBJ2-5,NA,TRBV30,NA,TGTGCCTGTTCCGGAGAGACCCAGTACTTC,CACSGETQYF
TRBJ1-4,NA,TRBV5-1,TRBD1,TGCGCCAGCAGCACAGGGACAGCTAATGAAAAACTGTTTTTT,CASSTGTANEKLFF
TRBJ2-3,NA,TRBV2,TRBD1,TGTGCCAGCAGTGTGGACAGGGGAGGCACAGATACGCAGTATTTT,CASSVDRGGTDTQYF
TRBJ2-7,NA,TRBV2,TRBD1,TGTGCCAGCAGTGAAGACAGGGGCTACGAGCAGTACTTC,CASSEDRGYEQYF
TRBJ2-7,NA,TRBV7-2,NA,TGTGCCAGCAGCTTACAAGATGGCAGGGGTTACGAGCAGTACTTC,CASSLQDGRGYEQYF
TRBJ2-7,once,TRBV25-1,TRBD1,TGTGCCAGCAGTGTGATACCGGGACAGGGGGGCTACGAGCAGTACTTC,CASSVIPGQGGYEQYF
TRBJ1-5,NA,TRBV9,TRBD1,TGTGCCAGCAGCGCCGGACAGGTTAGCAATCAGCCCCAGCATTTT,CASSAGQVSNQPQHF
TRBJ1-1,NA,TRBV6-2/TRBV6-3,NA,TGTGCCAGCAGCCGTGGACTGACTGAAGCTTTCTTT,CASSRGLTEAFF
TRBJ2-7,NA,TRBV7-8,NA,TGTGCCAGCAGCTTAGACAGGGTCTCCTACGAGCAGTACTTC,CASSLDRVSYEQYF
TRBJ2-7,NA,TRBV2,TRBD2,TGTGCCACCTTTAGCGGGAGCTTCGGCGAGCAGTACTTC,CATFSGSFGEQYF
TRBJ2-5,NA,TRBV28,TRBD2,TGTGCCAGCAGTCCTGGGGGGGAGGAGACCCAGTACTTC,CASSPGGEETQYF
TRBJ2-5,once,TRBV30,TRBD2,TGTGCCTGGAGCAAGGGGTCTAGCGGGCTAGAGACCCAGTACTTC,CAWSKGSSGLETQYF
TRBJ2-5,NA,TRBV6-6,NA,TGTGCCAGCAGACAGAATAGGGGAGGTGCCCAAGAGACCCAGTACTTC,CASRQNRGGAQETQYF
TRBJ1-2,NA,TRBV4-1,NA,TGCGCCAGCAGCCAAACCGGGACAACCCTCGGCTACACCTTC,CASSQTGTTLGYTF
TRBJ2-4,NA,TRBV7-3,TRBD1,TGTGCCAGCAGCTTAGGAGGGACAGGGGGGAACATTCAGTACTTC,CASSLGGTGGNIQYF
TRBJ1-3,NA,TRBV30,NA,TGTGCCTGGAGTGCGGGTTCTGGAAACACCATATATTTT,CAWSAGSGNTIYF
TRBJ2-1,NA,TRBV24-1,NA,TGTGCCACCGCGGGACAGCCCTACAATGAGCAGTTCTTC,CATAGQPYNEQFF
TRBJ1-4,NA,TRBV4-1,NA,TGCGCCAGCAGCCAAGAAGAGGGGAGGTGGGGAAATGAAAAACTGTTTTTT,CASSQEEGRWGNEKLFF
TRBJ1-3,NA,TRBV28,NA,TGTGCCAGCAGTTTCGACAGCCAAGGAGGAAACACCATATATTTT,CASSFDSQGGNTIYF
TRBJ2-7,NA,TRBV29-1,TRBD2,TGCAGCGTTGAAGGGGGGACTAGCGGGAACCAGAGAGCCTACGAGCAGTACTTC,CSVEGGTSGNQRAYEQYF
TRBJ1-5,few,TRBV19,NA,TGTGCCAGTACAGGGGACGGAGGCAATCAGCCCCAGCATTTT,CASTGDGGNQPQHF
TRBJ1-2,once,TRBV5-4,NA,TGTGCCAGCAGCCGGGCTGCGGGGGCGGACTATGGCTACACCTTC,CASSRAAGADYGYTF
TRBJ2-5,NA,TRBV21-1,NA,TGTGCCAGCAGCAGCAGGCCTAGCGGGCGCGGGGAGACCCAGTACTTC,CASSSRPSGRGETQYF
TRBJ2-1,NA,TRBV7-9,TRBD1,TGTGCCAGCAGCTCGGGACAGGGGTCCCCCTACAATGAGCAGTTCTTC,CASSSGQGSPYNEQFF
TRBJ1-2,NA,TRBV9,NA,TGTGCCAGCAGCCCCCCTGGGGCCTATGGCTACACCTTC,CASSPPGAYGYTF
TRBJ1-2,NA,TRBV19,NA,TGTGCCACCCGGGACTCGAACTATGGCTACACCTTC,CATRDSNYGYTF
TRBJ2-7,NA,TRBV27,NA,TGTGCCAGCAGTTCCGGGACACCGTATAGAGAGCAGTACTTC,CASSSGTPYREQYF
TRBJ1-5,NA,TRBV4-1,TRBD1,TGCGCCAGCAGCCAAGTTGCCGGACAGGGGAATCAGCCCCAGCATTTT,CASSQVAGQGNQPQHF
TRBJ2-2,NA,TRBV18,NA,TGTGCCAGCTCACCCACCGTGGGACAGAACACCGGGGAGCTGTTTTTT,CASSPTVGQNTGELFF
TRBJ1-6,NA,TRBV30,NA,TGTGCCTTCAGGGAGGGGAGCTCCTATAATTCACCCCTCCACTTT,CAFREGSSYNSPLHF
TRBJ2-1,NA,TRBV7-9,TRBD2,TGTGCCAGCAGCGCCCCAGCGGGAGGGCCCGGAAATGAGCAGTTCTTC,CASSAPAGGPGNEQFF
TRBJ2-7,NA,TRBV7-9,NA,TGTGCCAGCAGCTGGAGGGAGGGGGTGCGCGAGCAGTACTTC,CASSWREGVREQYF
TRBJ2-3,NA,TRBV9,TRBD2,TGTGCCAGCAGCGTAGCCAGCGGGAGGGCAGATACGCAGTATTTT,CASSVASGRADTQYF
TRBJ2-7,once,TRBV12-3/TRBV12-4,NA,TGTGCCAGCAGTTTCGGTTTGATGGACGAGCAGTACTTC,CASSFGLMDEQYF
TRBJ2-7,NA,TRBV30,TRBD1,TGTGCCTGGAGCGCCCTAGCCGGGACAGGGGCCTACGAGCAGTACTTC,CAWSALAGTGAYEQYF
TRBJ2-1,NA,TRBV11-3,TRBD1,TGTGCCAGCAGCCCCCGGGACAGGGGGTTCAATGAGCAGTTCTTC,CASSPRDRGFNEQFF
TRBJ2-1,NA,TRBV5-1,NA,TGCGCCAGCAGCCAAAGCAGGGTGGAAAAGCAGTTCTTC,CASSQSRVEKQFF
TRBJ1-1,NA,TRBV9,NA,TGTGCCAGCAGTGCGAGACAGAGAAACACTGAAGCTTTCTTT,CASSARQRNTEAFF
TRBJ1-1,few,TRBV27,NA,TGTGCCAGCAGACCCGGCGGGTACACTGAAGCTTTCTTT,CASRPGGYTEAFF
TRBJ1-2,NA,TRBV18,NA,TGTGCCAGCTCACGGGAAAAGGGGCAGGTTGATGGCTACACCTTC,CASSREKGQVDGYTF
TRBJ2-2,NA,TRBV4-2,TRBD2,TGTGCCAGCAGCCAAGGAAGCGGGAGTAACACCGGGGAGCTGTTTTTT,CASSQGSGSNTGELFF
TRBJ2-1,NA,TRBV10-3,NA,TGTGCCATCAGTGGGGAGGCCTACAATGAGCAGTTCTTC,CAISGEAYNEQFF
TRBJ1-2,NA,TRBV4-1,NA,TGCGCCAGCAGCCCGGTAGAGGGCGCGAAATTAGGCTACACCTTC,CASSPVEGAKLGYTF
TRBJ2-1,NA,TRBV19,TRBD2,TGTGCCAGTAGTAGCGGGAGAACCCTCAATGAGCAGTTCTTC,CASSSGRTLNEQFF
TRBJ2-3,NA,TRBV19,TRBD2,TGTGCCAGTAGTCCCCGCGGTAGCGGGAATATGGATACGCAGTATTTT,CASSPRGSGNMDTQYF
TRBJ1-5,NA,TRBV20-1,NA,TGCAGTGCTAGTCAGGGTGCCAATCAGCCCCAGCATTTT,CSASQGANQPQHF